This TCR beta chain comes out of a study of T cells after yellow fever vaccination. Whole-study results and caveats: Most clones from primary vaccination resurfaced after the booster (around 95% CD4, around 89% CD8).

Each CDR3 protein gets one entry after TCRdb re-called the 5' RACE reads with MiXCR. Seen here are 310,000 or so distinct CDR3 sequences, roughly 3.5% observed once, and the top ten hold around 20%. The CDR3 totals 13 residues. Germline V gene sequence: CDR1 DFQATT, CDR2 SNEGSKA (reference sequence). V was trimmed by 3 bases and J by 7 bases, leaving 13 bases between them. This clonotype was detected many times. Its specificity is not known. The sequence came from a man aged 18 to 30 who received the YFV17D yellow fever vaccine. Specimen: PBMCs, collected on the day of the yellow fever booster vaccination. The rearrangement joins TRBV20-1 to TRBJ2-1; D is uncertain. CDR3 in amino acids: CSARGWGSNEQFF. The CDR3 DNA follows: TGCAGTGCTAGGGGGTGGGGATCGAATGAGCAGTTCTTC.